This T cell receptor beta chain was profiled in a study of shared clonotypes between healthy human individuals. About the research overall: Contributing individuals were two females and three males aged 18 to 49. Each donor had three CD4 naive, three CD4 memory, two CD8 naive and one CD8 memory plate.

The CDR3 loop spans 15 amino acids. Germline V lookup: CDR1 MDHEN, CDR2 SYDVKM. Unmatched junction bases numbered 10, after V lost 6 bases and J lost 4 bases. Turning to this clone: Other DNA sequences within the sample encode an identical CDR3.

The protocol was immunoSEQ multiplex PCR, while the TCRdb copy is restricted to in-frame clones and leaves out a portion. Among around 700,000 clones, about 90% were seen once, and the ten largest hold nearly 25%. It was CD45RO-negative cells, positively selected for CCR7, that made up naive CD8 cells, with terminally differentiated effector memory CD45RA+ cells excluded. All donors were Caucasian adults living in Nashville, Tennessee. The sample consisted of naive CD8+ T cells sorted from blood. This chain connects TRBV28 to TRBJ2-7; 9 nucleotides agree with TRBD1. The clonotype originates from a man aged 30 to 39 in good health. The CDR3 DNA reads as TGTGCCAGCAGAACCCCCGGGACAGGGTTTTACGAGCAGTACTTC. This encodes CASRTPGTGFYEQYF.